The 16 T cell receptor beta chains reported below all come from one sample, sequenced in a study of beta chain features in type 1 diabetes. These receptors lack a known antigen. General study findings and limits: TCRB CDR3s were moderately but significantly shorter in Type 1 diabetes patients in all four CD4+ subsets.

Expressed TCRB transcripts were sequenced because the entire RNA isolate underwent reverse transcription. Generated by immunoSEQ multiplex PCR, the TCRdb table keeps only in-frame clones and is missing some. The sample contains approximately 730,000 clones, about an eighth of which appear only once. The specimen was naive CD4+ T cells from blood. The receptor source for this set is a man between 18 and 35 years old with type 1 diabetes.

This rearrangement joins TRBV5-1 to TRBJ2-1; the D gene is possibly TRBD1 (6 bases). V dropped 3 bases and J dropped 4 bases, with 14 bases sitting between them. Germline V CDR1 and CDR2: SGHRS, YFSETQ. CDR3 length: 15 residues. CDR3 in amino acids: CASSSIGGEYNEQFF. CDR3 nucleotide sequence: TGCGCCAGCAGCTCTATTGGGGGCGAGTACAATGAGCAGTTCTTC.

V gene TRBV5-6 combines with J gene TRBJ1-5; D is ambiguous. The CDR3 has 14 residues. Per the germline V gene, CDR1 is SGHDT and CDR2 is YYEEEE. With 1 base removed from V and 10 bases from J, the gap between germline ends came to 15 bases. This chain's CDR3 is CASSLLKGGQPQHF. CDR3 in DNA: TGTGCCAGCAGCTTGCTAAAGGGAGGTCAACCCCAGCATTTT.

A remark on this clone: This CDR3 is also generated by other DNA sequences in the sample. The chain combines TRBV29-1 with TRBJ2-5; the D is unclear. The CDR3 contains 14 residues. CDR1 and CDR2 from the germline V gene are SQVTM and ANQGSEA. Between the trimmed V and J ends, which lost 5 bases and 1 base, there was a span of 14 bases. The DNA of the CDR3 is TGCAGCGTTCTAGACCGTGGAACCCAAGAGACCCAGTACTTC. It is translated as CSVLDRGTQETQYF.

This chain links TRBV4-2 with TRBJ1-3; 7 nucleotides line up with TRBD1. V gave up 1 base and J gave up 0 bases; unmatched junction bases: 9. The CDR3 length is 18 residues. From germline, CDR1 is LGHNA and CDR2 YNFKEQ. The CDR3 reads CASSQVQRQGFSGNTIYF. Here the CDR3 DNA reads TGTGCCAGCAGCCAAGTTCAGAGACAGGGATTCTCTGGAAACACCATATATTTT.

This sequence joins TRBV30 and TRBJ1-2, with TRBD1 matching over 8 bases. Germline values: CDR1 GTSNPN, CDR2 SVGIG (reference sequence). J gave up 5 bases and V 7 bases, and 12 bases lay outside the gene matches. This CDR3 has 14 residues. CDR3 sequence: CALSPGGGLYGYTF. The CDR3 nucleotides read TGTGCCTTATCTCCAGGGGGCGGACTTTATGGCTACACCTTC.

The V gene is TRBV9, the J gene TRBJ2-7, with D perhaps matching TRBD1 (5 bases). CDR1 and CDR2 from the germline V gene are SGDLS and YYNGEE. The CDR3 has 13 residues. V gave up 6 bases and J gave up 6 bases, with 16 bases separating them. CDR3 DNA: TGTGCCAGCACCCAAGGCCCAGGGCGCGAGCAGTACTTC. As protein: CASTQGPGREQYF.

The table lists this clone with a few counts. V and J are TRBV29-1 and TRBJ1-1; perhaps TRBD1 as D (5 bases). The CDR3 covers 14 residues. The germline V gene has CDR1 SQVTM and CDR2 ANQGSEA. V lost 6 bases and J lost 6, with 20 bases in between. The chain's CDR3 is CSVVPRGPPPEAFF. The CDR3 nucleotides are TGCAGCGTCGTACCTAGGGGTCCGCCTCCTGAAGCTTTCTTT.

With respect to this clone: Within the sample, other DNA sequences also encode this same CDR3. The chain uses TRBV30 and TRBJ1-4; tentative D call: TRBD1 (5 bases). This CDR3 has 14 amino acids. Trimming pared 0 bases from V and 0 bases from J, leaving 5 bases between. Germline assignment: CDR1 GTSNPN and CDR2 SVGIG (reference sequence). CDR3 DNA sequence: TGTGCCTGGAGTGTGGGGGCAACTAATGAAAAACTGTTTTTT. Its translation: CAWSVGATNEKLFF.

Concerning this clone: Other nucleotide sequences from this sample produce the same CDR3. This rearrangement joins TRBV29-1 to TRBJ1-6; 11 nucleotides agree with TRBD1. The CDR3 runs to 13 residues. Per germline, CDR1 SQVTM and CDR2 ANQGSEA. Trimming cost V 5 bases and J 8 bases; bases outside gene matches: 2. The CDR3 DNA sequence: TGCAGCGTTCGGGACAGGGGGGATTCACCCCTCCACTTT. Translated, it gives CSVRDRGDSPLHF.

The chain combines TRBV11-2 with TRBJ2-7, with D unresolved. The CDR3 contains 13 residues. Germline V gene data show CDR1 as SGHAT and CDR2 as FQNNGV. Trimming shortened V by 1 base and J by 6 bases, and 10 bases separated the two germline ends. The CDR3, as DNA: TGTGCCAGCAGCTTAGTGATGGCAGGCGAGCAGTACTTC. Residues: CASSLVMAGEQYF.

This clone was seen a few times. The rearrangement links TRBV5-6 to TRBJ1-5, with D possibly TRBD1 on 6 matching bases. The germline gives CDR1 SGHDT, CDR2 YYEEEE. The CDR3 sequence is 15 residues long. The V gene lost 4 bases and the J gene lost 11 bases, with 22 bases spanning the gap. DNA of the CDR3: TGTGCCAGCAGCCCAGCGGGGGGCTATAGTTCAGCCCAGCATTTT. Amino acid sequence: CASSPAGGYSSAQHF.

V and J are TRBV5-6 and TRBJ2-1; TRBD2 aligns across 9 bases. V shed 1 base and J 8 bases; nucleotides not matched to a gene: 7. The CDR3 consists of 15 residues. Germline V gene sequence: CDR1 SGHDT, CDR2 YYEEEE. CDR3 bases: TGTGCCAGCAGCTTGTACCTAGCGGGGTTGGATGAGCAGTTCTTC. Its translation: CASSLYLAGLDEQFF. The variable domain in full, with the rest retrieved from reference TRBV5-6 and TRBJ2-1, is DAGVTQSPTHLIKTRGQQVTLRCSPKSGHDTVSWYQQALGQGPQFIFQYYEEEERQRGNFPDRFSGHQFPNYSSELNVNALLLGDSALYLCASSLYLAGLDEQFFGPGTRLTVL.

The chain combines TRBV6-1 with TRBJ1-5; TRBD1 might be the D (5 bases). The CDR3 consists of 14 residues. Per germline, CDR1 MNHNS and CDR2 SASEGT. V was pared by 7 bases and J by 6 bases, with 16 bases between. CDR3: CASKSGTTGQPQHF. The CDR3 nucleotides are TGTGCCAGCAAATCCGGGACGACGGGTCAGCCCCAGCATTTT.

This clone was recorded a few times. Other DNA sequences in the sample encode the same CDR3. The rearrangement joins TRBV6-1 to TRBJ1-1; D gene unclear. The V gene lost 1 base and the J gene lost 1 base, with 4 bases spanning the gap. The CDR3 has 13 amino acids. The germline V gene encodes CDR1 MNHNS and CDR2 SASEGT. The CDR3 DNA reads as TGTGCCAGCAGTGAAGTCGAGAACACTGAAGCTTTCTTT. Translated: CASSEVENTEAFF.

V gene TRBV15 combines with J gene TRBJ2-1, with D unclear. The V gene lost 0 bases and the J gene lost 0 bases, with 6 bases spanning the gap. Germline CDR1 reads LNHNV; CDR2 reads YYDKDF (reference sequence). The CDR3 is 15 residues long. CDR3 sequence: CATSRDRTSYNEQFF. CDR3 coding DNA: TGTGCCACCAGCAGAGATAGGACCTCCTACAATGAGCAGTTCTTC.

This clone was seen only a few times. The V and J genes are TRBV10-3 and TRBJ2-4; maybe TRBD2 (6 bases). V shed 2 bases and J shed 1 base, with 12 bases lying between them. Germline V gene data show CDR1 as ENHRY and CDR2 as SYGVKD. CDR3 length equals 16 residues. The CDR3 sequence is CAISENGGAAKNIQYF. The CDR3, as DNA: TGTGCCATCAGTGAGAATGGCGGGGCGGCCAAAAACATTCAGTACTTC.